These T cell receptor beta chains were read from a single sample in a study of CD8+ T cells in alopecia areata. The protocol was immunoSEQ multiplex PCR, while the TCRdb copy is restricted to in-frame clones and leaves out a portion. The table includes over 120,000 clones, around 50% detected once. The specimen was CD4+ T cells sorted from blood, collected at week 0. These receptors were taken from a human donor with alopecia areata. Each CDR3 is given with its conserved first and last residue. Fields, in order: V gene, D gene, J gene, clone size, CDR3 protein, CDR3 DNA. The D gene is left open where the match is weak. Some rows have no size entry. The others give once, few or many, or a class for an expanded clone.

V gene: TRBV29-1; D gene: -; J gene: TRBJ2-2; clone size: -; CDR3 protein: CSAGNAAGELFF; CDR3 DNA: TGCAGCGCCGGAAACGCGGCGGGGGAGCTGTTTTTT
V gene: TRBV5-1; D gene: TRBD1; J gene: TRBJ2-5; clone size: -; CDR3 protein: CASSKDRFQETQYF; CDR3 DNA: TGCGCCAGCAGCAAGGACAGGTTCCAAGAGACCCAGTACTTC
V gene: TRBV7-9; D gene: TRBD2; J gene: TRBJ2-5; clone size: once; CDR3 protein: CASSLGTSGSSRTQYF; CDR3 DNA: TGTGCCAGCAGCCTTGGGACTAGCGGGTCGTCACGGACCCAGTACTTC
V gene: TRBV7-9; D gene: -; J gene: TRBJ2-7; clone size: -; CDR3 protein: CASSPKGPYEQYF; CDR3 DNA: TGTGCCAGCAGCCCAAAGGGTCCCTACGAGCAGTACTTC
V gene: TRBV7-2; D gene: -; J gene: TRBJ2-4; clone size: -; CDR3 protein: CASSPPMTSSAKNIQYF; CDR3 DNA: TGTGCCAGCAGCCCGCCAATGACTAGTTCAGCCAAAAACATTCAGTACTTC
V gene: TRBV6-5; D gene: TRBD1; J gene: TRBJ2-2; clone size: -; CDR3 protein: CASIDRGRHTGELFF; CDR3 DNA: TGTGCCAGCATCGACAGGGGAAGGCACACCGGGGAGCTGTTTTTT
V gene: TRBV11-2; D gene: TRBD1; J gene: TRBJ1-2; clone size: once; CDR3 protein: CASSFRQGIDGYTF; CDR3 DNA: TGTGCCAGCAGCTTCCGACAGGGGATTGATGGCTACACCTTC
V gene: TRBV5-1; D gene: TRBD1; J gene: TRBJ2-3; clone size: once; CDR3 protein: CASRDGTGMKDTQYF; CDR3 DNA: TGCGCCAGCAGAGACGGGACAGGGATGAAAGATACGCAGTATTTT
V gene: TRBV16; D gene: -; J gene: TRBJ2-6; clone size: -; CDR3 protein: CASSQGGANVLTF; CDR3 DNA: TGTGCCAGCAGCCAAGGAGGGGCCAACGTCCTGACTTTC
V gene: TRBV6-5; D gene: -; J gene: TRBJ2-7; clone size: few; CDR3 protein: CASSEIGRVYEQYF; CDR3 DNA: TGTGCCAGCAGTGAAATCGGAAGGGTATACGAGCAGTACTTC
V gene: TRBV30; D gene: -; J gene: TRBJ1-6; clone size: -; CDR3 protein: CASRDLNSPLHF; CDR3 DNA: TGTGCCTCCCGGGACCTTAATTCACCCCTCCACTTT
V gene: TRBV7-2; D gene: TRBD1; J gene: TRBJ2-7; clone size: -; CDR3 protein: CASSLVPDRPYEQYF; CDR3 DNA: TGTGCCAGCAGCTTAGTGCCGGACAGGCCCTACGAGCAGTACTTC
V gene: TRBV29-1; D gene: -; J gene: TRBJ1-1; clone size: -; CDR3 protein: CSAVVTNTEAFF; CDR3 DNA: TGCAGCGCCGTAGTTACGAACACTGAAGCTTTCTTT
V gene: TRBV30; D gene: -; J gene: TRBJ1-1; clone size: -; CDR3 protein: CAWSVTSNTEAFF; CDR3 DNA: TGTGCCTGGAGTGTGACGTCAAACACTGAAGCTTTCTTT
V gene: TRBV7-8; D gene: TRBD2; J gene: TRBJ2-3; clone size: once; CDR3 protein: CASSLDQAGGYTDTQYF; CDR3 DNA: TGTGCCAGCAGCTTAGATCAAGCGGGGGGATACACAGATACGCAGTATTTT
V gene: TRBV5-1; D gene: -; J gene: TRBJ2-7; clone size: once; CDR3 protein: CASSSSLGYEQYF; CDR3 DNA: TGCGCCAGCAGCTCCAGTTTGGGCTACGAGCAGTACTTC
V gene: TRBV7-2; D gene: -; J gene: TRBJ1-2; clone size: few; CDR3 protein: CASSSGQNYGYTF; CDR3 DNA: TGTGCCAGCAGCTCCGGACAGAACTATGGCTACACCTTC
V gene: TRBV5-1; D gene: TRBD2; J gene: TRBJ2-5; clone size: -; CDR3 protein: CASSFNAGAGWETQYF; CDR3 DNA: TGCGCCAGCAGCTTTAACGCGGGAGCGGGATGGGAGACCCAGTACTTC
V gene: TRBV27; D gene: -; J gene: TRBJ1-4; clone size: -; CDR3 protein: CASSLSVGAPEKLFF; CDR3 DNA: TGTGCCAGCAGTTTATCTGTGGGGGCCCCTGAAAAACTGTTTTTT
V gene: TRBV4-3; D gene: -; J gene: TRBJ1-2; clone size: -; CDR3 protein: CASSQEFWGYGYTF; CDR3 DNA: TGCGCCAGCAGCCAAGAGTTCTGGGGCTATGGCTACACCTTC
V gene: TRBV19; D gene: -; J gene: TRBJ1-2; clone size: -; CDR3 protein: CASSIAPTGSVYGYTF; CDR3 DNA: TGTGCCAGTAGTATAGCCCCTACAGGATCGGTCTATGGCTACACCTTC
V gene: TRBV29-1; D gene: -; J gene: TRBJ1-4; clone size: -; CDR3 protein: CSARLRVREKLFF; CDR3 DNA: TGCAGCGCCCGCTTGCGGGTGCGAGAAAAACTGTTTTTT
V gene: TRBV6-6; D gene: -; J gene: TRBJ2-1; clone size: few; CDR3 protein: CASRQTSARRRNEQFF; CDR3 DNA: TGTGCCAGCAGACAAACATCCGCCCGACGTCGGAATGAGCAGTTCTTC
V gene: TRBV7-6; D gene: -; J gene: TRBJ2-5; clone size: few; CDR3 protein: CASSYQETQYF; CDR3 DNA: TGTGCCAGCAGCTACCAAGAGACCCAGTACTTC
V gene: TRBV29-1; D gene: -; J gene: TRBJ1-1; clone size: few; CDR3 protein: CSVPPGGLNTEAFF; CDR3 DNA: TGCAGCGTCCCACCCGGAGGGTTGAACACTGAAGCTTTCTTT
V gene: TRBV7-9; D gene: -; J gene: TRBJ2-7; clone size: -; CDR3 protein: CASSRRDTYEQYF; CDR3 DNA: TGTGCCAGCAGCCGACGGGACACCTACGAGCAGTACTTC
V gene: TRBV10-3; D gene: -; J gene: TRBJ2-1; clone size: -; CDR3 protein: CAIRSRVNEQFF; CDR3 DNA: TGTGCCATCAGGTCGAGGGTCAATGAGCAGTTCTTC
V gene: TRBV19; D gene: -; J gene: TRBJ1-1; clone size: -; CDR3 protein: CASSPRGWNTEAFF; CDR3 DNA: TGTGCCAGTAGTCCTCGGGGGTGGAACACTGAAGCTTTCTTT
V gene: TRBV9; D gene: -; J gene: TRBJ2-1; clone size: -; CDR3 protein: CASSPQVSYNEQFF; CDR3 DNA: TGTGCCAGCAGCCCCCAAGTATCCTACAATGAGCAGTTCTTC
V gene: TRBV2; D gene: TRBD2; J gene: TRBJ2-3; clone size: -; CDR3 protein: CASRPAGGLTDTQYF; CDR3 DNA: TGTGCCAGCAGGCCAGCGGGGGGTCTCACAGATACGCAGTATTTT
V gene: TRBV29-1; D gene: -; J gene: TRBJ1-1; clone size: -; CDR3 protein: CAVSRGGNTEAFF; CDR3 DNA: TGCGCAGTCTCGCGGGGGGGGAACACTGAAGCTTTCTTT
V gene: TRBV5-1; D gene: -; J gene: TRBJ2-7; clone size: -; CDR3 protein: CASSFMGYEQYF; CDR3 DNA: TGCGCCAGCAGCTTTATGGGTTACGAGCAGTACTTC
V gene: TRBV5-6; D gene: -; J gene: TRBJ2-6; clone size: -; CDR3 protein: CASSLGFRNLGANVLTF; CDR3 DNA: TGTGCCAGCAGCTTGGGTTTTCGGAATCTTGGGGCCAACGTCCTGACTTTC
V gene: TRBV6-8; D gene: TRBD1; J gene: TRBJ1-5; clone size: -; CDR3 protein: CASTDRPLNQPQHF; CDR3 DNA: TGTGCCAGTACGGACAGGCCTCTCAATCAGCCCCAGCATTTT
V gene: TRBV13; D gene: TRBD1; J gene: TRBJ2-7; clone size: -; CDR3 protein: CASSSRTGDEQYF; CDR3 DNA: TGTGCCAGCAGCTCGAGGACAGGGGACGAGCAGTACTTC
V gene: TRBV9; D gene: -; J gene: TRBJ1-3; clone size: -; CDR3 protein: CASSVEGAGNTIYF; CDR3 DNA: TGTGCCAGCAGCGTAGAAGGGGCTGGAAACACCATATATTTT
V gene: TRBV7-9; D gene: -; J gene: TRBJ1-1; clone size: -; CDR3 protein: CASSTGIEATEAFF; CDR3 DNA: TGTGCCAGCAGCACAGGGATTGAGGCTACTGAAGCTTTCTTT
V gene: TRBV25-1; D gene: TRBD2; J gene: TRBJ2-5; clone size: -; CDR3 protein: CASVTGTSGWETQYF; CDR3 DNA: TGTGCCAGCGTTACCGGGACTAGCGGTTGGGAGACCCAGTACTTC
V gene: TRBV11-2; D gene: -; J gene: TRBJ2-3; clone size: few; CDR3 protein: CASSQNTDTQYF; CDR3 DNA: TGTGCCAGCAGCCAAAACACAGATACGCAGTATTTT
V gene: TRBV27; D gene: TRBD1; J gene: TRBJ1-1; clone size: -; CDR3 protein: CASSGQGWTEAFF; CDR3 DNA: TGTGCCAGCAGTGGACAGGGCTGGACTGAAGCTTTCTTT
V gene: TRBV7-9; D gene: -; J gene: TRBJ1-3; clone size: -; CDR3 protein: CASSSMNTIYF; CDR3 DNA: TGTGCCAGCAGCTCGATGAACACCATATATTTT
V gene: TRBV4-3; D gene: -; J gene: TRBJ2-3; clone size: -; CDR3 protein: CASSQVFYQGHLPSTDTQYF; CDR3 DNA: TGCGCCAGCAGCCAAGTCTTTTATCAGGGCCATCTCCCGAGCACAGATACGCAGTATTTT
V gene: TRBV30; D gene: -; J gene: TRBJ2-5; clone size: once; CDR3 protein: CAWSSGPRAQYF; CDR3 DNA: TGTGCCTGGAGTTCGGGGCCCCGGGCCCAGTACTTC
V gene: TRBV5-6; D gene: TRBD1; J gene: TRBJ2-6; clone size: -; CDR3 protein: CARDRGPSGANVLTF; CDR3 DNA: TGTGCCAGGGACAGGGGCCCCTCTGGGGCCAACGTCCTGACTTTC
V gene: TRBV23-1; D gene: -; J gene: TRBJ2-5; clone size: -; CDR3 protein: CASSSRDNKETQYF; CDR3 DNA: TGCGCCAGCAGTTCCCGGGACAATAAAGAGACCCAGTACTTC